The 5 T cell receptor beta chains given below trace back to one sample, sequenced in a study of cytomegalovirus exposure and HLA in healthy donors. The PCR had 60 Vbeta and 13 Jbeta primers. Produced via immunoSEQ multiplex PCR; TCRdb's table is partial and in-frame only. The sample has over 150,000 clones, over 65% seen once. Input material: PBMCs. The receptors derive from a man aged 25 to 40 in good health and CMV-seronegative.

V gene TRBV9 combines with J gene TRBJ1-1; D remains unclear. Between the trimmed V and J ends, which lost 2 bases and 5 bases, there was a span of 13 bases. Germline CDR1 is SGDLS and CDR2 is YYNGEE. CDR3 length: 14 amino acids. CDR3 bases: TGTGCCAGCAGCGTCGTTGTAGCGCAGACTGAAGCTTTCTTT. Encoded protein: CASSVVVAQTEAFF.

This sequence joins TRBV7-8 and TRBJ2-3; possible D gene TRBD2, 6 bases. The CDR3 covers 15 residues. Germline V gene sequence: CDR1 SGHVS, CDR2 FQNEAQ. The V gene lost 2 bases and the J gene lost 2 bases, with 11 bases spanning the gap. The CDR3, as DNA: TGTGCCAGCAGCTTATCGGGACTCCTCACAGATACGCAGTATTTT. It is translated as CASSLSGLLTDTQYF.

The chain has TRBV7-9 and TRBJ1-3; D uncertain. CDR1 is SEHNR, CDR2 FQNEAQ, per germline (reference sequence). The CDR3 totals 15 residues. Trimming took off 5 bases at V and 1 base at J, with 12 bases between the two ends. For the CDR3, the DNA is TGTGCCAGCAGCCAACTCGGGGAGTCTGGAAACACCATATATTTT. It translates to CASSQLGESGNTIYF. Based on the CDR3 plus reference TRBV7-9 and TRBJ1-3, the full variable domain is DTGVSQNPRHKITKRGQNVTFRCDPISEHNRLYWYRQTLGQGPEFLTYFQNEAQLEKSRLLSDRFSAERPKGSFSTLEIQRTEQGDSAMYLCASSQLGESGNTIYFGEGSWLTVV.

The genes are TRBV6-1 and TRBJ1-5; TRBD1 agrees at 10 bases. V dropped 5 bases and J dropped 6; count of bases not matched to a gene: 7. The CDR3 spans 15 residues. CDR1 MNHNS and CDR2 SASEGT come from the germline V gene. CDR3 sequence reads: CASSPMTGGGQPQHF. The CDR3 DNA is TGTGCCAGCAGTCCTATGACAGGGGGCGGTCAGCCCCAGCATTTT.

The chain combines TRBV19 with TRBJ2-7, with D unresolved. Germline CDR1 reads LNHDA; CDR2 reads SQIVND (reference sequence). The length of the CDR3 is 12 residues. The germline V and J ends were trimmed by 0 bases and 4 bases, with 4 bases remaining between them. The CDR3 nucleotides are TGTGCCAGTAGTATAGATCGGTACGAGCAGTACTTC. Translation: CASSIDRYEQYF. Using reference TRBV19 and TRBJ2-7 for the parts outside the CDR3, the full variable domain is DGGITQSPKYLFRKEGQNVTLSCEQNLNHDAMYWYRQDPGQGLRLIYYSQIVNDFQKGDIAEGYSVSREKKESFPLTVTSAQKNPTAFYLCASSIDRYEQYFGPGTRLTVT.